This T cell receptor beta chain emerged from a study of Ad26.COV2.S vaccination and SARS-CoV-2 variants. Whole-study context: Trial arm assignment for the donor was COV1001 Ad26.COV2.S. Into the muscle, Ad26.COV2.S was dosed once or twice, 56 days apart.

Treatment: about 20 received Ad26.COV2.S at low or high dose, single or two shots; about 5 received placebo; per-sample allocation not given. Specimen acquisition occurred on day 63 following the initial vaccine or placebo injection. The length of the CDR3 is 17 residues. Germline CDR1 and CDR2: SEHNR and FQNEAQ (reference sequence). Unmatched junction bases numbered 11, after V lost 5 bases and J lost 0 bases. Libraries were prepared by immunoSEQ multiplex PCR; TCRdb keeps only in-frame clonotypes and omits some of them. The sample includes roughly 450,000 clones, more than 80% of them seen just once.

V gene TRBV7-9 combines with J gene TRBJ1-1; 8 nucleotides agree with TRBD1. The source of this sequence is a person aged 18-65 years who received the Ad26.COV2.S COVID-19 vaccine or a placebo. Material: peripheral blood, obtained in a trial of Ad26.COV2.S vaccine versus placebo. CDR3 in DNA: TGTGCCAGCAGCACGTGGACAGGGCAGAAGTTGAACACTGAAGCTTTCTTT. The encoded protein is CASSTWTGQKLNTEAFF.